The subject of this entry is one TCR beta chain. Its target antigen remains unknown. Base qualities are missing; no much larger clone stands one base away. Unmatched junction bases come to 8, with V trimmed by 5 bases and J by 7 bases. Spanning cysteine to phenylalanine, the CDR3 consists of 14 amino acids. Only the CDR3 part of the read is kept: 42 bases, read in frame from the first base. The germline V gene gives CDR1 as MDHEN and CDR2 as SYDVKM. TCRbeta CDR3 regions were amplified from genomic DNA by means of the immunoSEQ Assay, a bias-controlled multiplex PCR. As for the authors' bioinformatics: The number of nucleated cells in each sample was estimated by amplification of reference gene primers within the assay. To quantify the absolute abundance of each unique TCRbeta CDR3 rearrangement, sequence reads were collapsed and filtered. For each sample, productive Simpson clonality was calculated as the square root of Simpson's diversity index over productive rearrangements. TCRdb's version of the immuneACCESS table is confined to in-frame rearrangements and falls short of the full clone set. An unresolved V gene accounts for under half of the shortfall where checked; the remainder is of unknown origin. That table supplies the V and J calls and clone size; D and trimming were determined from the DNA. The sample table contains over 110,000 clones; only one count was recorded for 70% to 90% of them. Approximately 1.8% of the sample is held by the ten biggest clonotypes.

This sample stems from a study of blood T cell repertoires in COVID-19 (dated by TCRdb to 2018 to 2020). About the full investigation: Collaborator samples came from the United States, Italy and Spain and covered acute and convalescent phases of COVID-19. Nearly every sample came with metadata listing a de-identified subject ID, COVID-19 status, age in years and sex. The repertoires were made available in a free public database intended to serve as a resource for research on the immune response to SARS-CoV-2. The prospective study material was composed of cDNA or gDNA derived from T cells, B-cell-depleted T cells, or PBMCs. The samples were drawn from two sources: the first 160 participants of the ongoing ImmuneRACE study, and some 1,300 subjects contributed by 6 global collaborators. HLA class I and class II types, where available, came from metadata supplied by the sample provider rather than from assay-based typing. Deeply sampled blood TCRbeta repertoires from subjects exposed to, actively infected with, or recovered from COVID-19 were included in the dataset. Findings and caveats that apply to the study as a whole: The quantity of clinical and demographic metadata differed by source and by participant and was supplied without curation.

Whole blood was collected in K2EDTA tubes by collaborating institutions according to the institutions' own protocols. Collaborator samples were shipped for TCRbeta analysis as frozen whole blood, isolated PBMCs, or DNA extracted from either sample type. This clonotype originated in a man between 65 and 80 years old with acute or convalescent COVID-19. The chain couples TRBV28 to TRBJ1-5; TRBD1 matches 7 bases in the middle. Material for sequencing was peripheral blood. The nucleotide sequence reads TGTGCCAGCAGTCCTAGACAGGGAATCCAGCCCCAGCATTTT. The translation is CASSPRQGIQPQHF.